The rows below give T cell receptor beta chains drawn from one sample of a study of blood T cells in healthy people across ages. MiXCR, applied by TCRdb to the 5' RACE reads, yields one record per CDR3 protein. The table has around 870,000 distinct CDR3 sequences, roughly 26% seen once. Sample: blood. The receptors were sampled from a woman aged 80 or over in good health. Each CDR3 is given with its conserved first and last residue. Fields, in order: V gene, clone size, J gene, CDR3 protein. Clone size, where shown, is once, few, many, or a class for clones that have expanded.

TRBV30,.,TRBJ2-4,CAWSSGLAKNIQYF
TRBV6-5,many,.,CASSYSKGGAETQYF
TRBV9,.,TRBJ2-2,CASSVGPGLVAGELFF
TRBV6-5,many,TRBJ2-5,CASRQGGWETQYF
TRBV5-5,few,TRBJ2-7,CASSPWAGVTYNEQYF
TRBV3-1,many,TRBJ2-6,CASSPGQAYSGANVLTF
TRBV12-3/TRBV12-4,many,TRBJ2-5,CASSFKGLLQETQYF
TRBV11-2,.,TRBJ2-7,CASSKGLAGVAYEQYF
TRBV6-2/TRBV6-3,many,TRBJ2-1,CASSHRQGGSYNEQFF
TRBV18,few,TRBJ2-1,CASSHERTASSYNEQFF
TRBV9,.,TRBJ2-5,CASSYRGTSYNEQYF
TRBV6-7,many,TRBJ2-7,CASSEFGTPYEQYF
TRBV6-2/TRBV6-3,.,TRBJ1-5,CASRGGTGRNQPQHF
TRBV7-2,many,TRBJ1-5,CASSLGPGENQPQHF
TRBV12-3/TRBV12-4,many,TRBJ1-1,CATPLGGKNTEAFF
TRBV24-1,many,TRBJ2-3,CATSDPERGGRLDTQYF
TRBV27,few,TRBJ1-5,CASSLTDTNQPQHF
TRBV9,.,TRBJ2-1,CASSALVSSYNEQFF
TRBV12-3/TRBV12-4,.,TRBJ2-3,CASSPGVLTDVQYF
TRBV29-1,.,TRBJ2-7,CSVRGGLSYEQYF
TRBV12-3/TRBV12-4,many,TRBJ2-3,CASTKGLAGSTDTQYF
TRBV12-3/TRBV12-4,many,TRBJ1-2,CASSLKNYGYTF
TRBV11-2,few,TRBJ2-2,CASSLNRRQNTGELFF
TRBV12-3/TRBV12-4,many,TRBJ1-2,CASSFDTIFYGYTF
TRBV7-2,.,TRBJ1-2,CASSLGSVNYGYTF
TRBV4-1,many,TRBJ2-4,CASSPGRALAKNIQYF
TRBV5-1,.,TRBJ2-1,CVSNDGSPYNEQFF
TRBV20-1,few,TRBJ1-1,CSALTGWNTEAFF
TRBV5-5,many,TRBJ2-5,CASSFLAGFGETQYF
TRBV11-2,many,TRBJ2-3,CASSLDRVGPDTQYF
TRBV7-6,.,.,CASSSSRAETQYF
TRBV20-1,many,TRBJ1-4,CSASWRGRATNEKLFF
TRBV20-1,.,.,CSARDSGAGGRYEQYF
TRBV7-2,many,TRBJ1-1,CASSLALVTATEAFF
TRBV4-3,many,TRBJ2-5,CASSQIPAGATDQYF
TRBV27,many,TRBJ2-7,CASSSRGQGGTYEQYF
TRBV11-3,once,TRBJ1-1,CASSLGGCDTEAFF
TRBV6-5,.,TRBJ1-2,CASSPITGTGSYGYTF
TRBV27,once,TRBJ1-6,CVSSFRWFSPLHF
TRBV27,many,TRBJ2-7,CASSDLTSRHEQYF
TRBV6-6,many,TRBJ2-6,CASSSPRPSGANVLTF
TRBV27,.,TRBJ2-2,CASSFDRGSTGELFF
TRBV11-2,few,TRBJ2-3,CASSLTGGGFTDTQYF
TRBV14,.,TRBJ2-1,CATIRLTSGGPENEQFF
TRBV6-6,.,TRBJ1-1,CASSYLGGKGTEAFF